This T cell receptor beta chain was sequenced in a study of blood T cell repertoires in COVID-19. Between the trimmed V and J ends, which lost 4 bases and 0 bases, there was a span of 17 bases. The CDR3 is made up of 17 amino acids. From germline, CDR1 is SGDLS and CDR2 YYNGEE. Generated by immunoSEQ multiplex PCR, the TCRdb table keeps only in-frame clones and is missing some. The table lists a few hundred thousand clones, 91% of them singletons. Source material: PBMCs or T cells enriched from blood (not recorded which). The clonotype comes from a human donor in a cohort exposed to, infected with or recovered from COVID-19 (not recorded which). The donor label of this sample is uncertain. The chain links TRBV9 to TRBJ2-1; tentatively, D is TRBD1 (6 bases). CDR3 in DNA: TGTGCCAGCAGCCCCTCGATGGGGGCGAGCTCCTACAATGAGCAGTTCTTC. This translates into CASSPSMGASSYNEQFF.